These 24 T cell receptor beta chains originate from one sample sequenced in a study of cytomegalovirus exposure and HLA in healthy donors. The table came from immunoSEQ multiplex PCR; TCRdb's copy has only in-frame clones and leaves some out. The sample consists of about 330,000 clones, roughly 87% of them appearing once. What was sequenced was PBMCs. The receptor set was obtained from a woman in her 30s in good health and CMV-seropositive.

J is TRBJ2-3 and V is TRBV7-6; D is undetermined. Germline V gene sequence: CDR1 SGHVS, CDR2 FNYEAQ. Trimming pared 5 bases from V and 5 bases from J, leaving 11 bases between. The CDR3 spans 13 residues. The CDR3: CASSPPLVDTQYF. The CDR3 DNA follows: TGTGCCAGCAGCCCGCCTCTGGTAGATACGCAGTATTTT. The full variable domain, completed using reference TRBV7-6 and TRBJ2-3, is GAGVSQSPRYKVTKRGQDVALRCDPISGHVSLYWYRQALGQGPEFLTYFNYEAQQDKSGLPNDRFSAERPEGSISTLTIQRTEQRDSAMYRCASSPPLVDTQYFGPGTRLTVL.

CDR3 loop: CASRGPGLGAYEQYF. CDR3 coding DNA: TGTGCCAGCAGGGGACCGGGACTTGGGGCCTACGAGCAGTACTTC. The chain recombines TRBV2 with TRBJ2-7, with D maybe TRBD2 (6 bases). CDR1 and CDR2 from the germline V gene are SNHLY and FYNNEI. This CDR3 has 15 residues. The V end was cut by 6 bases, the J end by 2 bases, with 17 bases between.

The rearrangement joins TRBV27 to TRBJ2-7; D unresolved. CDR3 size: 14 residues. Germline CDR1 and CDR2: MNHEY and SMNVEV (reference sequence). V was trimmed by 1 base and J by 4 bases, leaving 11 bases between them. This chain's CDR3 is CASSLFNSAYEQYF. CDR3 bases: TGTGCCAGCAGTTTATTTAATTCTGCATACGAGCAGTACTTC.

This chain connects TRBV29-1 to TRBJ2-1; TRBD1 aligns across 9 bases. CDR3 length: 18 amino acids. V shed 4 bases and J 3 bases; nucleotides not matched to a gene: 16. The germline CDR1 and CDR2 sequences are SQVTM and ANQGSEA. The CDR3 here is CSVVGKGPMTGGYNEQFF. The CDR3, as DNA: TGCAGCGTTGTTGGAAAGGGCCCCATGACAGGGGGCTACAATGAGCAGTTCTTC.

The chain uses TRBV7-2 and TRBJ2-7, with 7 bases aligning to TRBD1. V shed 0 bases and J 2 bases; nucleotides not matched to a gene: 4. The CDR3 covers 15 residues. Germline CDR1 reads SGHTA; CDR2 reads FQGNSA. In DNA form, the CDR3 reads TGTGCCAGCAGCTTAGCTCCCCAGGGGGCCTACGAGCAGTACTTC. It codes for CASSLAPQGAYEQYF.

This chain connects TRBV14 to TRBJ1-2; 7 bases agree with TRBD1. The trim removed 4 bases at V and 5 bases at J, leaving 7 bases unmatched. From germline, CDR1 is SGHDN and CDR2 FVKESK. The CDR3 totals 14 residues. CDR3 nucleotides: TGTGCCAGCAGCCGAACAGGGGTTCCGTATGGCTACACCTTC. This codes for CASSRTGVPYGYTF.

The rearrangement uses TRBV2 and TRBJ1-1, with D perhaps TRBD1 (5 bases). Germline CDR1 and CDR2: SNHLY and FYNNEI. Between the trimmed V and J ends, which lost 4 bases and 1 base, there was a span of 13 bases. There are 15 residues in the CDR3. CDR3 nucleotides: TGTGCCAGCAGTGGTCATAATACAGGGAACACTGAAGCTTTCTTT. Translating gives CASSGHNTGNTEAFF.

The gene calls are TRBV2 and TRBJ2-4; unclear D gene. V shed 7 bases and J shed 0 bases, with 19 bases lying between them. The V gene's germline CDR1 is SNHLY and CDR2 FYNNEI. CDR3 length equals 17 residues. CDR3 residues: CASIGSETSLAKNIQYF. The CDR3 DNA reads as TGTGCCAGCATCGGTTCCGAAACCTCACTAGCCAAAAACATTCAGTACTTC. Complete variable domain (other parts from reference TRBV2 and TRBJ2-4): EPEVTQTPSHQVTQMGQEVILRCVPISNHLYFYWYRQILGQKVEFLVSFYNNEISEKSEIFDDQFSVERPDGSNFTLKIRSTKLEDSAMYFCASIGSETSLAKNIQYFGAGTRLSVL.

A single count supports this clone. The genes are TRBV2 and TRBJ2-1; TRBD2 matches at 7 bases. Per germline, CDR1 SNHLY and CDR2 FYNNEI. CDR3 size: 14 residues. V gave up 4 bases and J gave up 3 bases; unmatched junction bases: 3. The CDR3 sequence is CASSGLADYNEQFF. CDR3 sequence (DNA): TGTGCCAGCAGTGGGCTAGCGGACTACAATGAGCAGTTCTTC. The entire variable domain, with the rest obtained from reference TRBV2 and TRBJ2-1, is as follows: EPEVTQTPSHQVTQMGQEVILRCVPISNHLYFYWYRQILGQKVEFLVSFYNNEISEKSEIFDDQFSVERPDGSNFTLKIRSTKLEDSAMYFCASSGLADYNEQFFGPGTRLTVL.

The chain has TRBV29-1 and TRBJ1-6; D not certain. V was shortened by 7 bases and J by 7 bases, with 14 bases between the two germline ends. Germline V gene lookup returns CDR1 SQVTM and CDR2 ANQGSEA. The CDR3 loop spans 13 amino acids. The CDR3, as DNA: TGCAGCGCAAGAGCGGGGTTGAATTCACCCCTCCACTTT. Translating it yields CSARAGLNSPLHF.

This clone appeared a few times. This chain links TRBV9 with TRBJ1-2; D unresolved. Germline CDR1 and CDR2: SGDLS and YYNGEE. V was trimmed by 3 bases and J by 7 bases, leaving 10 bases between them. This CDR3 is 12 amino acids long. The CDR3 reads CASSAEPAGYTF. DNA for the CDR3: TGTGCCAGCAGCGCCGAACCAGCTGGCTACACCTTC.

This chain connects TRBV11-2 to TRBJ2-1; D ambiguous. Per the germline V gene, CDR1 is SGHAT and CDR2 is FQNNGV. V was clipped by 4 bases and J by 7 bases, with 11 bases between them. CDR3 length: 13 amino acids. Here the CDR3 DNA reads TGTGCCAGCAGCTCGTTTGAAGCAAATGAGCAGTTCTTC. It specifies CASSSFEANEQFF.

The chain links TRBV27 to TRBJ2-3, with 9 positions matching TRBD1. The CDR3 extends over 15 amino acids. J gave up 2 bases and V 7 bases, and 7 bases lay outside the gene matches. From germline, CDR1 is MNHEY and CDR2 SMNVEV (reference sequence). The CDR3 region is CASTPGQGYTDTQYF. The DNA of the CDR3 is TGTGCCAGCACCCCGGGACAGGGATACACAGATACGCAGTATTTT.

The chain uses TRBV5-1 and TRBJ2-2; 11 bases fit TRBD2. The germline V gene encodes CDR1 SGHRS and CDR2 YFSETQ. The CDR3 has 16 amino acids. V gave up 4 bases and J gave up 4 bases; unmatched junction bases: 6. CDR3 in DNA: TGCGCCAGCAGCCCGATAGCGGGGGGGCCCACCGGGGAGCTGTTTTTT. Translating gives CASSPIAGGPTGELFF.

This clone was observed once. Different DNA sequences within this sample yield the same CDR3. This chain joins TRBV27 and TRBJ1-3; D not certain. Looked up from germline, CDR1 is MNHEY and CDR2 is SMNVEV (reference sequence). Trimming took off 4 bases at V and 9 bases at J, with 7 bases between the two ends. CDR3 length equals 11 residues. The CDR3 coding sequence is TGTGCCAGCAGTTCGGGTGGCACCATATATTTT. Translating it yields CASSSGGTIYF.

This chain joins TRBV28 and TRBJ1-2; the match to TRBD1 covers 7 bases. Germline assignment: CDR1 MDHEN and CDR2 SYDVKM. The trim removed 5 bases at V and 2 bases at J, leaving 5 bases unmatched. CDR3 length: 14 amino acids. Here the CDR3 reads CASSMTGKNYGYTF. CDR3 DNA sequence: TGTGCCAGCAGTATGACAGGGAAAAACTATGGCTACACCTTC.

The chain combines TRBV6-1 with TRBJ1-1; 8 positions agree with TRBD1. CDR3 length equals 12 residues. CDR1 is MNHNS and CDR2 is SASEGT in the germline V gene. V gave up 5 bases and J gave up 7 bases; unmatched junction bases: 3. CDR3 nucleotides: TGTGCCAGCAGTCGGGGACAGGTTGAAGCTTTCTTT. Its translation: CASSRGQVEAFF.

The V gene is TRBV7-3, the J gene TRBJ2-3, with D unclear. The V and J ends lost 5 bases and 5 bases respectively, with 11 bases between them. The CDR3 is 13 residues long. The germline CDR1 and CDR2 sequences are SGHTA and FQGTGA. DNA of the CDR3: TGTGCCAGCAGCCCGCGCATGGGAGATACGCAGTATTTT. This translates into CASSPRMGDTQYF.

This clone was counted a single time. Written as DNA, the CDR3 is TGTGCCAGCAGCCACCTGGGACGGAAGAACACTGAAGCTTTCTTT. Translation gives CASSHLGRKNTEAFF. The V call is TRBV14, the J call TRBJ1-1; D might be TRBD1 (5 bases). CDR3 length equals 15 residues. Germline V gene sequence: CDR1 SGHDN, CDR2 FVKESK. Between the trimmed V and J ends, which lost 3 bases and 1 base, there was a span of 12 bases.

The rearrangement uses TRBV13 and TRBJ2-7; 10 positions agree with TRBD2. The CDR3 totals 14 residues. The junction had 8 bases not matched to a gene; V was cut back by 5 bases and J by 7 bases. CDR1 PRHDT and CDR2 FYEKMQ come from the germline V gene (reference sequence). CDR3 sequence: CASSIGTSAHEQYF. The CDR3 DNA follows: TGTGCCAGCAGCATTGGGACTAGCGCCCATGAGCAGTACTTC. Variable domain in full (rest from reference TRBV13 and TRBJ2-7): AAGVIQSPRHLIKEKRETATLKCYPIPRHDTVYWYQQGPGQDPQFLISFYEKMQSDKGSIPDRFSAQQFSDYHSELNMSSLELGDSALYFCASSIGTSAHEQYFGPGTRLTVT.

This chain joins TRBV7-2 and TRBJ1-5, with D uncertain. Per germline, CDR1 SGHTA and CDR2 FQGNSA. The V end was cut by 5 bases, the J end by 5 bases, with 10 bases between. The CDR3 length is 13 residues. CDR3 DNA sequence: TGTGCCAGCAGCCCCCGGATCTATCAGCCCCAGCATTTT. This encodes CASSPRIYQPQHF.

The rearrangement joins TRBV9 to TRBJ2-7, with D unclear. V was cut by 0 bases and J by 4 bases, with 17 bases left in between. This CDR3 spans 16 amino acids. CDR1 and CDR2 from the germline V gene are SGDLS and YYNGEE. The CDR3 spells CASSVGVTPSPYEQYF. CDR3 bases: TGTGCCAGCAGCGTAGGGGTGACCCCGTCCCCTTACGAGCAGTACTTC.

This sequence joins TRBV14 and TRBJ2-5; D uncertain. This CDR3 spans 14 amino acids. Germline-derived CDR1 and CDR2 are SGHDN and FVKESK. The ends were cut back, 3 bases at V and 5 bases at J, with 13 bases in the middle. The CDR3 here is CASSHRETAETQYF. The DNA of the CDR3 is TGTGCCAGCAGCCATAGAGAAACAGCGGAGACCCAGTACTTC.

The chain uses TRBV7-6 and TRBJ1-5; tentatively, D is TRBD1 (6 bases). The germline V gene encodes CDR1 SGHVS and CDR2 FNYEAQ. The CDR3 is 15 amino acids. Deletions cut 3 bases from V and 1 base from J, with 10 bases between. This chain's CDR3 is CASSLGGASNQPQHF. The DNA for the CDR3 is TGTGCCAGCAGCTTGGGGGGCGCAAGCAATCAGCCCCAGCATTTT.